Included here is one TCR beta chain sequence, with context. The source of the sample is a study of blood T cell repertoires in COVID-19. Original data processing: For nucleated cells, counts were estimated from reference gene primer amplification. The data were produced by immunoSEQ multiplex PCR, yet TCRdb's version contains in-frame clones alone and is incomplete. From that table come the V and J calls and clone size; the DNA was used to work out D and trimming. Of 98,000 or so clones listed, just over 85% were seen once; the top ten hold around 13%. CDR1 is SGHVS and CDR2 is FQNEAQ in the germline V gene. The CDR3 is 15 residues long. V was clipped by 4 bases and J by 5 bases; unmatched bases: 4.

The receptor comes from a woman aged 60-70 years in a cohort sampled during active or convalescent COVID-19. Sequenced material: peripheral blood. V gene TRBV7-8 combines with J gene TRBJ1-6, with 8 bases matching TRBD1. CDR3 region: CASSYWTGNNSPLHF. Here the CDR3 DNA reads TGTGCCAGCAGCTACTGGACAGGGAATAATTCACCCCTCCACTTT.